The clone carrying this T cell receptor (beta chain) was detected only a few times. This specimen belongs to a study of T cell repertoires in cytomegalovirus infection. CDR1 and CDR2 (germline): SEHNR, FQNEAQ (reference sequence). V was cut by 5 bases and J by 3 bases, with 13 bases left in between. This CDR3 is built from 14 residues. MiXCR, run by TCRdb on the reads, gives a single entry per CDR3 protein. The sample contains about 740,000 distinct CDR3 sequences, roughly 35% of which appear only once. The chain uses TRBV7-9 and TRBJ1-1; D is uncertain. The TCR sequence derives from a human donor in good health (CMV status not recorded). Some clones in this sample may be carry-over from other donors' samples. Sequencing was done on a sample of PBMCs. In DNA, the CDR3 is TGTGCCAGCAGCCCGCTCGTCCGGGACACTGAAGCTTTCTTT. This sequence encodes CASSPLVRDTEAFF.